Sequencing of this T cell receptor (beta chain) was carried out in a study of CD8 T cells in Susac syndrome. About the research overall: Clinical remission applied to under 10 sequenced Susac syndrome patients, and five or six had active disease. Notes on the study in general: CD4+ T cell repertoires in Susac syndrome exhibited no evidence of clonal expansion.

Germline CDR1 is MNHEY and CDR2 is SMNVEV (reference sequence). This CDR3 comprises 14 residues. Trimming cost V 6 bases and J 4 bases, with 10 bases left between them. RNA totalling roughly 0.45 to 1 ug underwent reverse transcription with random hexamers. Amplification of the TCR beta CDR3 was carried out by immunoSEQ multiplex PCR, which spanned a total of 54 Vbeta and 13 Jbeta segments. TCRdb used MiXCR to reprocess the immunoSEQ multiplex PCR reads, holding one entry per CDR3 protein. The sample has roughly 100,000 distinct CDR3 sequences, 85% to 95% seen once. Turning to this clonotype: Its target is not known.

The gene calls are TRBV27 and TRBJ2-6; a weak D match, TRBD1 (5 bases). Sequencing was done on a sample of CD4+ T cells from PBMCs. The TCR originated in a human donor with Susac syndrome. CDR3 protein: CASRDIPGANVLTF. The CDR3 nucleotides are TGTGCCAGCAGGGACATACCCGGGGCCAACGTCCTGACTTTC. Based on the CDR3 plus reference TRBV27 and TRBJ2-6, the full variable domain is EAQVTQNPRYLITVTGKKLTVTCSQNMNHEYMSWYRQDPGLGLRQIYYSMNVEVTDKGDVPEGYKVSRKEKRNFPLILESPSPNQTSLYFCASRDIPGANVLTFGAGSRLTVL.